Below are 10 T cell receptor beta chains sequenced from a single sample in a study of blood T cell repertoires in COVID-19. Assay: immunoSEQ multiplex PCR; the TCRdb copy retains only in-frame clones and omits some. The data hold about 190,000 clones, with about 93% observed a single time. Material for sequencing was peripheral blood. The receptors come from a man in his forties or fifties with acute or convalescent COVID-19.

The chain employs TRBV5-1 and TRBJ1-1, with 7 positions matching TRBD1. J was trimmed by 7 bases and V by 6 bases; bases with no gene match: 9. Germline V gene sequence: CDR1 SGHRS, CDR2 YFSETQ. The CDR3 totals 13 residues. The CDR3 bases are TGCGCCAGCACCACTGACAGGGCTGGTGAAGCTTTCTTT. Protein: CASTTDRAGEAFF. The whole variable domain, remainder taken from reference TRBV5-1 and TRBJ1-1, is KAGVTQTPRYLIKTRGQQVTLSCSPISGHRSVSWYQQTPGQGLQFLFEYFSETQRNKGNFPGRFSGRQFSNSRSEMNVSTLELGDSALYLCASTTDRAGEAFFGQGTRLTVV.

This clone is a singleton in its sample. This rearrangement joins TRBV10-3 to TRBJ2-2, with 10 bases identical to TRBD1. The CDR3 runs 15 residues. V gave up 5 bases and J gave up 7 bases; unmatched junction bases: 7. Germline V gene data show CDR1 as ENHRY and CDR2 as SYGVKD. CDR3 DNA sequence: TGTGCCATCAGTTCCCGGGACAGGGGTGTCGGGGAGCTGTTTTTT. Protein product: CAISSRDRGVGELFF.

The rearrangement links TRBV3-1 (or the pseudogene TRBV3-2) to TRBJ2-5; 7 bases are shared with TRBD2. The junction had 5 bases not matched to a gene; V was cut back by 0 bases and J by 4 bases. The CDR3 spans 15 residues. Germline-derived CDR1 and CDR2 are LGHDT and YNNKEL (reference sequence). CDR3 nucleotides: TGTGCCAGCAGCCAAGACGGCGGGAGCGGAGAGACCCAGTACTTC. It specifies CASSQDGGSGETQYF.

The chain links TRBV28 to TRBJ2-3; 8 nucleotides agree with TRBD2. The CDR3 extends over 15 amino acids. V shed 5 bases and J 2 bases; nucleotides not matched to a gene: 6. Looked up from germline, CDR1 is MDHEN and CDR2 is SYDVKM. The DNA for the CDR3 is TGTGCCAGCAGTACACCAGCGGGAGTCACAGATACGCAGTATTTT. Protein sequence: CASSTPAGVTDTQYF. The variable domain in full, with the rest retrieved from reference TRBV28 and TRBJ2-3, is DVKVTQSSRYLVKRTGEKVFLECVQDMDHENMFWYRQDPGLGLRLIYFSYDVKMKEKGDIPEGYSVSREKKERFSLILESASTNQTSMYLCASSTPAGVTDTQYFGPGTRLTVL.

Only one count was recorded for this clone. This chain uses TRBV19 with TRBJ2-1; 7 nucleotides agree with TRBD2. Germline lookup yields CDR1 LNHDA and CDR2 SQIVND (reference sequence). The trim removed 7 bases at V and 4 bases at J, leaving 7 bases unmatched. This CDR3 is 14 amino acids long. CDR3 sequence (DNA): TGTGCCAGTAACCTAGGACTAGTTTACAATGAGCAGTTCTTC. Protein product: CASNLGLVYNEQFF. Drawing the rest from reference TRBV19 and TRBJ2-1, the complete variable domain is DGGITQSPKYLFRKEGQNVTLSCEQNLNHDAMYWYRQDPGQGLRLIYYSQIVNDFQKGDIAEGYSVSREKKESFPLTVTSAQKNPTAFYLCASNLGLVYNEQFFGPGTRLTVL.

The V gene is TRBV11-2, the J gene TRBJ1-4, with a weak D call TRBD1 (6 bases). V lost 5 bases to trimming and J lost 6 bases, with 13 bases between them. This CDR3 is built from 14 residues. Germline V lookup: CDR1 SGHAT, CDR2 FQNNGV. The CDR3 region has the DNA TGTGCCAGCAGCCGGACTCAGGGGTATGAAAAACTGTTTTTT. Translating gives CASSRTQGYEKLFF.

The chain employs TRBV19 and TRBJ2-5; a weak D match, TRBD2 (5 bases). CDR1 LNHDA and CDR2 SQIVND come from the germline V gene (reference sequence). CDR3 length equals 14 residues. V was shortened by 4 bases and J by 7 bases, with 16 bases between the two germline ends. DNA for the CDR3: TGTGCCAGTAGTACCGGGAAGGTGAGTCGGACCCAGTACTTC. It codes for CASSTGKVSRTQYF.

This chain uses TRBV7-2 with TRBJ2-2; 14 nucleotides line up with TRBD2. CDR1 SGHTA and CDR2 FQGNSA come from the germline V gene. The CDR3 is 17 residues long. V lost 4 bases and J lost 8; bases outside the gene matches: 9. The CDR3 sequence is CASSSGWTSGGKGELFF. CDR3 sequence (DNA): TGTGCCAGCAGCTCGGGTTGGACTAGCGGGGGGAAAGGGGAGCTGTTTTTT.

The chain employs TRBV7-3 and TRBJ2-1; 14 bases are a match to TRBD2. V gave up 1 base and J gave up 6 bases; unmatched junction bases: 5. The CDR3 is 17 amino acids. Germline values: CDR1 SGHTA, CDR2 FQGTGA. CDR3 sequence (DNA): TGTGCCAGCAGCTTAAAGCCGGGACTAGCGGGAGTCAATGAGCAGTTCTTC. Protein product: CASSLKPGLAGVNEQFF.

V and J are TRBV25-1 and TRBJ1-1, with TRBD1 matching 8 bases. This CDR3 contains 14 residues. In germline, CDR1 is MGHDK, CDR2 SYGVNS. V shed 8 bases, J shed 3 bases, and the junction held 8 bases outside the gene matches. The CDR3 loop is CASHHSTGDTEAFF. Here the CDR3 DNA reads TGTGCCAGCCATCATTCGACAGGGGACACTGAAGCTTTCTTT.